The T cell receptor beta chain described here comes from a study of T cells in women clearing cervical HPV infection. Overall study findings and caveats: Repertoire richness, not evenness, was significantly elevated in CIN3+ cases versus controls.

V lost 4 bases, J lost 4 bases, and 19 bases stayed unmatched. This CDR3 contains 19 residues. Germline values: CDR1 LGHNA, CDR2 YNFKEQ. Profiling relied on immunoSEQ multiplex PCR, and the TCRdb table lists in-frame clones only, not all of them. Reported are about 32,000 clones; the ten largest clones contain 5.5% to 8.5%. As concerns this clone: Its target is not known. The read finishes 3 residues shy of the CDR3 end, and the germline J gene is used to complete it.

This sequence was found in a woman aged 18-69 years with a cervical HPV16 infection that either progressed to CIN3+ or cleared (not recorded which). The sequenced sample consisted of blood buffy coat. The chain recombines TRBV4-2 with TRBJ1-2; 9 bases fit TRBD1. The covered CDR3 bases are TGTGCCAGCAGCCTAGGGATCTTAGGTCGGGACAGGGCCTTCTATGGC. It is translated as CASSLGILGRDRAFYG. The full CDR3 protein reads CASSLGILGRDRAFYGYTF.